Below are 15 T cell receptor beta chains sequenced from a single sample in a study of blood T cell repertoires in COVID-19. Clones were sequenced by immunoSEQ multiplex PCR, and TCRdb holds only the in-frame ones, with some missing. The table records roughly 330,000 clones, more than 70% of them present only once. Sequencing was carried out using PBMCs or T cells enriched from blood (not recorded which). The receptors were gathered from a woman in her twenties or thirties who had recovered from COVID-19.

CDR3 region: CASSYSTDTEAFF. The CDR3 nucleotides read TGTGCCAGCAGTTACTCGACAGACACTGAAGCTTTCTTT. The chain has TRBV6-5 and TRBJ1-1; D might be TRBD1 (5 bases). Germline CDR1 MNHEY, CDR2 SVGAGI. Trimming pared 0 bases from V and 3 bases from J, leaving 5 bases between. There are 13 residues in the CDR3.

The chain has TRBV7-2 and TRBJ2-5, with D tentatively TRBD2 (6 bases). Trimming removed 2 bases at V and 4 bases at J, with 14 bases between. The CDR3 length is 15 residues. CDR1 and CDR2 from the germline V gene are SGHTA and FQGNSA. The CDR3 bases are TGTGCCAGCAGCTTAATGGGCGGGGTGGGAGAGACCCAGTACTTC. Amino acid sequence: CASSLMGGVGETQYF.

The rearrangement links TRBV5-1 to TRBJ2-6, with a possible D match to TRBD2 (5 bases). Germline V gene sequence: CDR1 SGHRS, CDR2 YFSETQ. Trimming took off 6 bases at V and 3 bases at J, with 13 bases between the two ends. The CDR3 runs 15 residues. The CDR3 region has the DNA TGCGCCAGCAATCCGGGGTCTGGTGGGGCCAACGTCCTGACTTTC. It encodes CASNPGSGGANVLTF.

V and J are TRBV6-2 or TRBV6-3 and TRBJ2-7; possibly TRBD2 for D (5 bases). Trimming cost V 6 bases and J 2 bases, with 20 bases left between them. CDR1 is MNHEY and CDR2 is SVGEGT in the germline V gene. The CDR3 runs to 16 residues. The CDR3 coding sequence is TGTGCCAGCAGCCCTGGACCGTTATCGAGGGCCTACGAGCAGTACTTC. Translated: CASSPGPLSRAYEQYF.

J is TRBJ2-7 and V is TRBV4-1; 9 positions agree with TRBD1. CDR1 is MGHRA and CDR2 is YSYEKL in the germline V gene. CDR3 size: 16 residues. Trimming at V came to 0 bases and at J to 0 bases, leaving 3 bases not matched to a gene. CDR3: CASSQDAQGASYEQYF. The CDR3 nucleotides read TGCGCCAGCAGCCAAGATGCACAGGGGGCCTCCTACGAGCAGTACTTC.

V gene TRBV27 combines with J gene TRBJ1-5; TRBD1 matches 9 bases. This CDR3 has 15 amino acids. Germline V gene lookup returns CDR1 MNHEY and CDR2 SMNVEV (reference sequence). Unmatched junction bases numbered 7, after V lost 3 bases and J lost 7 bases. CDR3 nucleotide sequence: TGTGCCAGCAGTTTGGGGACAGGGATTAACCAGCCCCAGCATTTT. This codes for CASSLGTGINQPQHF.

The chain joins TRBV5-5 to TRBJ2-7; TRBD1 matches at 9 bases. The CDR3 loop spans 14 amino acids. Looked up from germline, CDR1 is SGHKS and CDR2 is YYEKEE (reference sequence). V shed 3 bases and J 3 bases; nucleotides not matched to a gene: 4. CDR3 loop: CASSWVTGGYEQYF. CDR3 coding DNA: TGTGCCAGCAGCTGGGTGACAGGGGGCTACGAGCAGTACTTC.

The rearrangement uses TRBV19 and TRBJ2-5; tentative D call: TRBD2 (5 bases). CDR1 and CDR2 (germline): LNHDA, SQIVND (reference sequence). The length of the CDR3 is 18 residues. Trimming removed 2 bases from V and 5 bases from J, with 24 bases in between. CDR3 sequence reads: CASSILGSSSGRRETQYF. DNA of the CDR3: TGTGCCAGTAGTATACTAGGGAGTTCTAGTGGTCGTCGGGAGACCCAGTACTTC.

The CDR3 coding sequence is TGTGCCAGCAGCTGGGAGGGGACCCAGTACTTC. It specifies CASSWEGTQYF. V usage is TRBV5-6 and J usage is TRBJ2-5, with 7 bases fitting TRBD2. V shed 3 bases, J shed 7 bases, and the junction held 0 bases outside the gene matches. CDR1 SGHDT and CDR2 YYEEEE come from the germline V gene. The length of the CDR3 is 11 residues.

The rearrangement joins TRBV19 to TRBJ1-1; a possible D gene is TRBD1 (5 bases). Germline loops: CDR1 LNHDA, CDR2 SQIVND (reference sequence). V was pared by 3 bases and J by 3 bases, with 8 bases between. There are 13 residues in the CDR3. The CDR3 nucleotides read TGTGCCAGTAGTATGGGCAGGGACACTGAAGCTTTCTTT. Protein product: CASSMGRDTEAFF.

The V gene is TRBV27, the J gene TRBJ1-2; D gene ambiguous. The CDR3 spans 13 residues. Germline V gives CDR1 MNHEY, CDR2 SMNVEV (reference sequence). V shed 4 bases and J shed 8 bases, with 14 bases lying between them. CDR3 nucleotides: TGTGCCAGCAGTTATGCGGGGTCGCAGGGCTACACCTTC. Encoded protein: CASSYAGSQGYTF.

The DNA for the CDR3 is TGTGCCACCTCGGGGGGGCAGGGGCGAAGAGGCGAGCAGTACTTC. Its translation: CATSGGQGRRGEQYF. The genes are TRBV2 and TRBJ2-7; TRBD2 aligns across 8 bases. Germline V gene data show CDR1 as SNHLY and CDR2 as FYNNEI. This CDR3 region has 15 residues. V shed 10 bases, J shed 6 bases, and the junction held 17 bases outside the gene matches.

The chain has TRBV27 and TRBJ1-3, with 9 bases identical to TRBD1. The CDR3 is made up of 14 amino acids. The germline V gene encodes CDR1 MNHEY and CDR2 SMNVEV (reference sequence). J was trimmed by 4 bases and V by 5 bases; bases with no gene match: 3. The CDR3 spells CASSRGTGGNTIYF. CDR3 in DNA: TGTGCCAGCAGTCGCGGGACAGGGGGAAACACCATATATTTT.

This chain links TRBV9 with TRBJ2-5; 8 bases match TRBD1. With 2 bases clipped from V and 1 base from J, the junction kept 4 bases outside the gene matches. This CDR3 has 15 residues. Germline V gene sequence: CDR1 SGDLS, CDR2 YYNGEE. The DNA of the CDR3 is TGTGCCAGCAGCGTTTGGGGGACAGGCCAAGAGACCCAGTACTTC. Translation: CASSVWGTGQETQYF.

This chain links TRBV27 with TRBJ2-2; D is possibly TRBD2 (6 bases). The CDR3 is made up of 16 amino acids. Per germline, CDR1 MNHEY and CDR2 SMNVEV (reference sequence). Trimming pared 7 bases from V and 2 bases from J, leaving 17 bases between. The CDR3 nucleotides read TGTGCCAGCACCCTCGGGACTCCTGCCAACACCGGGGAGCTGTTTTTT. It codes for CASTLGTPANTGELFF.